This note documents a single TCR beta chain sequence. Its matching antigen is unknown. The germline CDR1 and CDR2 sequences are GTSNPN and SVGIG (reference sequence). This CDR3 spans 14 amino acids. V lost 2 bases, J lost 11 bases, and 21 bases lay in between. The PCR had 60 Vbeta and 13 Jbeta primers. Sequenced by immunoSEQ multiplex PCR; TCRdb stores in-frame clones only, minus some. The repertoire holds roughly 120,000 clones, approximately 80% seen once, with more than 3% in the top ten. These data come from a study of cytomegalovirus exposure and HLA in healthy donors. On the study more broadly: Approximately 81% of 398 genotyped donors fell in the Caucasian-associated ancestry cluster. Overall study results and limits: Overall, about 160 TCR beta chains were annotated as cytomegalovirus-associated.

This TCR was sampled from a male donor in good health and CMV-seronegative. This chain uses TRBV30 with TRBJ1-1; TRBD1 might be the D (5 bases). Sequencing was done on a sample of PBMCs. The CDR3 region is CAWSRVREKFGAFF. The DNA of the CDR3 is TGTGCCTGGAGTCGTGTCAGGGAAAAGTTTGGGGCTTTCTTT.